This T cell receptor (beta chain) derives from a study of cytotoxic CD8 clonotypes in ibrutinib-treated CLL. General observations from the study: Ibrutinib response saw clonality rise, and progression saw it return toward baseline.

In the case of this clone: Its antigen remains unknown.

Here immunoSEQ multiplex PCR was the method, and the copy in TCRdb shows in-frame clones only, minus some. Of nearly 300,000 clones in the sample, roughly 76% were seen once. CDR1 SGDLS and CDR2 YYNGEE come from the germline V gene. V shed 4 bases, J shed 3 bases, and the junction held 6 bases outside the gene matches. CDR3 length: 15 amino acids. This sample comprised PBMCs, obtained at disease progression, from a patient treated with ibrutinib. The chain is built from TRBV9 and TRBJ2-1; 8 bases match TRBD2. The TCR originated in a human donor with chronic lymphocytic leukemia. The CDR3 sequence: CASSPGGLGYNEQFF. In DNA, the CDR3 is TGTGCCAGCAGCCCCGGGGGACTAGGCTACAATGAGCAGTTCTTC.